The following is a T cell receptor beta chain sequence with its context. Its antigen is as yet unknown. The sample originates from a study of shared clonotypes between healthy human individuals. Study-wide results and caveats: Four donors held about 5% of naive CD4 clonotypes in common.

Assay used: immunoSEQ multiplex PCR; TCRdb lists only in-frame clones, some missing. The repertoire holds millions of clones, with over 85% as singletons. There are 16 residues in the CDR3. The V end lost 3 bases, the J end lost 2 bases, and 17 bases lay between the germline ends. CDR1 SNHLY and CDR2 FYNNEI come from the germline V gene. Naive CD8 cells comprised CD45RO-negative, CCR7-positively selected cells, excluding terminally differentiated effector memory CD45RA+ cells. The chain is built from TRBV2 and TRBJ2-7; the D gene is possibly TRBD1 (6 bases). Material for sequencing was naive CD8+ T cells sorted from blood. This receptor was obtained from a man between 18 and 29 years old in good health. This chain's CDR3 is CASSDSGGGRAYEQYF. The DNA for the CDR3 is TGTGCCAGCAGTGACAGTGGTGGGGGCAGGGCCTACGAGCAGTACTTC.